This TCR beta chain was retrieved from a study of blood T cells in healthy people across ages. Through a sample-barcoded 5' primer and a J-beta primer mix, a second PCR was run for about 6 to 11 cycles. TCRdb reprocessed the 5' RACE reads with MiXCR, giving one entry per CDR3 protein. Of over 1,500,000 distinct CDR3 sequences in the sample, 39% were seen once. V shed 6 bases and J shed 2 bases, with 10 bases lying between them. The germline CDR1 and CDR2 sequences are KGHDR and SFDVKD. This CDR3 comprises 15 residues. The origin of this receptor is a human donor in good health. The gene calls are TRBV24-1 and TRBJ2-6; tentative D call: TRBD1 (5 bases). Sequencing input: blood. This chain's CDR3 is CATSHRIAGANVLTF. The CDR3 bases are TGTGCCACCAGTCACAGGATCGCTGGGGCCAACGTCCTGACTTTC.